These T cell receptor beta chains were read from a single sample in a study of CD8 T cells in ankylosing spondylitis. TCRdb reprocessed the 5' RACE reads via MiXCR and lists one record per CDR3 protein. The sample lists approximately 350,000 distinct CDR3 sequences, about 15% occurring once. Sequencing input: blood, either unsorted or a sorted T cell fraction (not recorded which). The origin of the receptors is a male donor with ankylosing spondylitis or in good health (not recorded which). The CDR3 runs from the conserved cysteine through the conserved F or W. A D gene is named only where the DNA matches it firmly. Expanded clones are given a class, and other clones once, few, many or no size at all.

D gene	clone size	J gene	V gene	CDR3 DNA	CDR3 protein
.	few	TRBJ2-1	TRBV3-1	TGTGCCAGCAGCCAGTCCGGGATCCCCTCTGAGAATGAGCAGTTCTTC	CASSQSGIPSENEQFF
.	.	TRBJ2-1	TRBV12-3/TRBV12-4	TGTGCCAGCACTCACAGGGCCTCCTACAATGAGCAGTTCTTC	CASTHRASYNEQFF
.	once	TRBJ2-3	TRBV3-1	TGTGCCAGCAGCCAACAAGGAGATACGCAGTATTTT	CASSQQGDTQYF
.	.	TRBJ2-2	TRBV4-2	TGTGCCAGCAGCCAAGGTCGACTCGCGAACACCGGGGAGCTGTTTTTT	CASSQGRLANTGELFF
.	.	TRBJ2-3	TRBV3-1	TGTGCCAGCAGCCACGACAGCACAGATACGCGGTATTTT	CASSHDSTDTRYF
TRBD2	.	TRBJ2-7	TRBV20-1	TGCAGTGCTCTGGGACTAGCGGGGGCCTACGAGCAGTACTTC	CSALGLAGAYEQYF
.	.	TRBJ1-1	TRBV14	TGTGCCAGCAGCCAAGGGGATCCTCGAGATGGTGAAGCTTTCTTT	CASSQGDPRDGEAFF
TRBD2	.	TRBJ2-7	TRBV6-1	TGTGCCAGCAGTATCCTAGCGGGGGAGACCTACGAGCAGTACTTC	CASSILAGETYEQYF
.	many	TRBJ2-6	TRBV21-1	TGTGCCAGCAGCAAATGGGTATCCGGGGCCAACGTCCTGACTTTC	CASSKWVSGANVLTF
TRBD1	.	TRBJ1-4	TRBV18	TGTGCCAGCTCAGGAGGACAGGGGGAATACGAAAAACTGTTTTTT	CASSGGQGEYEKLFF
.	few	TRBJ2-7	TRBV20-1	TGCAGTGCTAGAGATCCGGGGACCAGCTCCTACGAGCAGTACTTC	CSARDPGTSSYEQYF
.	many	TRBJ1-5	TRBV27	TGTGCCAGCAGTTTATATTGGCAGGCGAATCAGCCCCAGCATTTT	CASSLYWQANQPQHF
.	few	TRBJ1-1	TRBV9	TGTGCCAGCAGCGTTCAGGGGATCTTGAACACTGAAGCTTTCTTT	CASSVQGILNTEAFF
.	.	TRBJ2-1	TRBV12-3/TRBV12-4	TGTGCCAGCAGTTTAAATGGGCCGGGCGACAATGAGCAGTTCTTC	CASSLNGPGDNEQFF
.	few	TRBJ2-5	TRBV11-1	TGTGCCAGCAGCCCGGCAACAGGGTGGGAGACCCAGTACTTC	CASSPATGWETQYF
.	.	TRBJ2-1	TRBV11-2	TGTGCCAGCAGCTTAGATAGTGAAACGGGTGTTAGCTACAATGAGCAGTTCTTC	CASSLDSETGVSYNEQFF
.	.	TRBJ1-1	TRBV12-3/TRBV12-4	TGTGCCAGCAGCCCGATCGGGGGGTTGTACACTGAAGCTTTCTTT	CASSPIGGLYTEAFF
.	.	TRBJ2-6	TRBV10-3	TGTGCCTCAGGAGGGACGGGGGCCAACGTCCTGACTTTC	CASGGTGANVLTF
.	few	TRBJ2-2	TRBV3-1	TGTGCCAGCAGCGCCCCACAGAACACCGGGGAGCTGTTTTTT	CASSAPQNTGELFF
.	.	TRBJ2-3	TRBV7-9	TGTGCCAGCAGCTTTTGGGGTAGCGCGATCACAGATACGCAGTATTTT	CASSFWGSAITDTQYF
TRBD1	.	TRBJ1-1	TRBV5-1	TGCGCCAGCAGCCGGACAGGGGGTCTTAACACTGAAGCTTTCTTT	CASSRTGGLNTEAFF
.	few	TRBJ1-1	TRBV6-1	TGTGCCAGCAGTGTTTCCAAAGCGAGTACTGAAGCTTTCTTT	CASSVSKASTEAFF
TRBD2	.	TRBJ2-1	TRBV9	TGTGCCAGCAGCGCGGGACTAAAGGCGAGGAATGAGCAGTTCTTC	CASSAGLKARNEQFF
.	.	TRBJ1-2	TRBV11-3	TGTGCCAGCAGCTTCGGACAGACCTACTCTGGGGGCTACACCTTC	CASSFGQTYSGGYTF
TRBD2	.	TRBJ2-1	TRBV11-3	TGTGCCAGCAGCCCGCAAGGGACTAGCGGGAGTAATGAGCAGTTCTTC	CASSPQGTSGSNEQFF
TRBD2	few	TRBJ2-1	TRBV20-1	TGCAGTGCTAGAGATCCCACGGGAGGGCCGGATAATGAGCAGTTCTTC	CSARDPTGGPDNEQFF
.	few	TRBJ1-2	TRBV12-3/TRBV12-4	TGTGCCAGCAGTTTTGTCAATAACTATGGCTACACCTTC	CASSFVNNYGYTF
TRBD2	.	TRBJ2-5	TRBV7-8	TGTGCCAGCAGCTTTAGATATGGCGGGGGGATTTGGGAGACCCAGTACTTC	CASSFRYGGGIWETQYF
TRBD2	.	TRBJ2-7	TRBV7-8	TGTGCCAGCAGCTTAAGTTGGGCTAGCGGGAGCTACGAGCAGTACTTC	CASSLSWASGSYEQYF
TRBD2	.	TRBJ2-1	TRBV20-1	TGCAGTGCCATAGCGGGAGGGCCGGATGAGCAGTTCTTC	CSAIAGGPDEQFF
.	few	TRBJ1-1	TRBV29-1	TGCAGCGTTTCGCAGAGTAGCACTGAAGCTTTCTTT	CSVSQSSTEAFF
.	many	TRBJ2-3	TRBV20-1	TGCAGTGCTAGAGAATTGGGGAACGCAGATACGCAGTATTTT	CSARELGNADTQYF
TRBD1	many	TRBJ1-2	TRBV12-3/TRBV12-4	TGTGCCAGCACCCCGATGGACAGGGACTGGTATGGCTACACCTTC	CASTPMDRDWYGYTF
TRBD2	.	TRBJ2-7	TRBV7-9	TGTGCCAGCTATAGCGGGGCGGGGGAGCAGTACTTC	CASYSGAGEQYF
TRBD2	.	TRBJ2-3	TRBV6-5	TGTGCCAGCAGTTACTCGGGGGTAGCGGGGCCCACAGATACGCAGTATTTT	CASSYSGVAGPTDTQYF
TRBD1	.	TRBJ2-7	TRBV5-1	TGCGCCAGCAGCTCTGGACAGGCTATCTCCGGCGAGCAGTACTTC	CASSSGQAISGEQYF
TRBD1	few	TRBJ2-7	TRBV29-1	TGCAGCGCGGACAGGGGGAGCGAGCAGTACTTC	CSADRGSEQYF
.	.	TRBJ2-1	TRBV5-1	TGCGCCAGCAGCTCGCGGGACAGTACCTACAATGAGCAGTTCTTC	CASSSRDSTYNEQFF
.	few	TRBJ1-4	TRBV5-1	TGCGCCAGCAGCTTATCTAATGAAAAACTGTTTTTT	CASSLSNEKLFF
TRBD1	.	TRBJ2-1	TRBV10-3	TGTGCCATCAAAGCGGGAACGGGGACAGGGAACCACAATGAGCAGTTCTTC	CAIKAGTGTGNHNEQFF
.	.	TRBJ2-5	TRBV19	TGTGCCAGTAGTATTTGGACCGGAGCAACCGGGGGGACCCAGTACTTC	CASSIWTGATGGTQYF
.	.	TRBJ1-1	TRBV7-2	TGTGCCAGCAGCTTATCCAGGGTAGCTTTCTTT	CASSLSRVAFF
.	.	TRBJ2-3	TRBV5-1	TGCGCCAGCAGCTCCACGACAGGTGGTTCAGATACGCAGTATTTT	CASSSTTGGSDTQYF